This T cell receptor beta chain was sequenced for a study of T cells in Graves' hyperthyroidism and ophthalmopathy. Amplified regions were TCR beta CDR3 sequences from RNA transcripts. The HTBI primer set was used in a first-round RT-PCR of the TCR CDR3. TCRdb reanalysed the multiplex PCR reads using MiXCR and keeps one entry per CDR3 protein. The sample includes about 690,000 distinct CDR3 sequences, 17% seen only once; the top ten take 15% to 18%. This clonotype was counted ten times or more. Its specificity is unknown. Study findings and constraints: Ophthalmopathy was identified by the model a median around 6.3 months ahead of onset.

CDR1 MNHNS and CDR2 SASEGT come from the germline V gene. The CDR3 sequence is 15 residues long. The V end was cut by 3 bases, the J end by 0 bases, with 9 bases between. The sequence derives from a middle-aged man with Graves' hyperthyroidism. The specimen sequenced was blood. The V and J genes are TRBV6-1 and TRBJ1-5; D gene uncertain. CDR3: CASSDSGVSNQPQHF. As DNA, the CDR3 is TGTGCCAGCAGTGATAGCGGAGTTAGCAATCAGCCCCAGCATTTT.